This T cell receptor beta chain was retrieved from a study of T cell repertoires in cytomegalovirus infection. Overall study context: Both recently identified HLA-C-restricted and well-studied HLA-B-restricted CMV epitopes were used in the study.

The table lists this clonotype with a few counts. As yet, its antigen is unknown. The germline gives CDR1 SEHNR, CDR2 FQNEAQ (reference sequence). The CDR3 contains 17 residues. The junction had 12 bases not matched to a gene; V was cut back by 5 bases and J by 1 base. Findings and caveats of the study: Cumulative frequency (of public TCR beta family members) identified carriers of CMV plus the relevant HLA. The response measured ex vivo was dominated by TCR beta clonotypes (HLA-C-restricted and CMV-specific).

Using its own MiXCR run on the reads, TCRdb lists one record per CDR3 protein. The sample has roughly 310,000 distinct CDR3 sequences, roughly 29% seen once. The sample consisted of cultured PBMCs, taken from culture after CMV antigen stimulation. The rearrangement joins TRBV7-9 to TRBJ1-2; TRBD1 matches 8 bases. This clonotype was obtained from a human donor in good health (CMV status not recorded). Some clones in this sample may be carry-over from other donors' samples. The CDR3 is CASSDGQGFRVNYGYTF. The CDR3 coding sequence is TGTGCCAGCAGCGATGGACAGGGTTTTCGAGTTAACTATGGCTACACCTTC.